This T cell receptor beta chain was documented in a study of T cell clonality in common variable immunodeficiency. Points from the study as a whole: Repertoire-complication correlations in CVID were limited by patient heterogeneity. Compared with healthy controls, CVID subjects showed increased TCRbeta clonality, mostly in about a third.

V lost 1 base and J lost 3; bases outside the gene matches: 4. The germline CDR1 and CDR2 sequences are LNHDA and SQIVND (reference sequence). There are 15 residues in the CDR3. This clone was recorded at least ten times. Its antigen is not known. Read coverage stops 3 residues before the CDR3 terminus; the germline J gene supplies the remainder. Assay: immunoSEQ multiplex PCR; the TCRdb copy retains only in-frame clones and omits some. The sample holds fewer than 75,000 clones, and no clone turns up only once. Both groups were predominantly of Caucasian heritage. This sequence joins TRBV19 and TRBJ1-2, with 8 nucleotides matching TRBD1. The TCR originated in a person aged 18 to 70 in good health. Input material: peripheral blood mononuclear cells. The CDR3: CASSIGPGGDYGYTF. The covered CDR3 bases are TGTGCCAGTAGTATAGGGCCAGGGGGCGACTATGGC.